This T cell receptor (beta chain) was captured by sequencing in a study of blood T cell repertoires in COVID-19. Study background: Nucleic acid was either cDNA or gDNA, and it came from T cells, B-cell-depleted T cells, or PBMCs.

Per the authors' pipeline: Nucleated cell counts were estimated from reference gene primer amplification. Assay: immunoSEQ multiplex PCR; the TCRdb copy retains only in-frame clones and omits some. The V and J calls and the clone size are those of that table, but D and trimming were determined from the DNA. The data show around 300,000 clones, around nine tenths seen once. The germline V and J ends were trimmed by 7 bases and 3 bases, with 13 bases remaining between them. This CDR3 spans 13 amino acids. Material for sequencing was peripheral blood. The chain has TRBV12-3 or TRBV12-4 and TRBJ2-7; D is unresolved. This receptor was identified in a woman between 35 and 50 years old who had recovered from COVID-19. The CDR3 region is CASTTGLSYEQYF. In DNA form, the CDR3 reads TGTGCCAGCACCACGGGTCTTAGCTACGAGCAGTACTTC.